This TCR beta chain was recorded in a study of cytomegalovirus exposure and HLA in healthy donors. The PCR ran on 60 Vbeta and 13 Jbeta primers. This table comes from immunoSEQ multiplex PCR, and its TCRdb copy is limited to in-frame clones, with some not included. This table has around 130,000 clones, 80% appearing once. V gave up 0 bases and J gave up 4 bases, with 14 bases separating them. The CDR3 covers 15 residues. The germline V gene has CDR1 SGHRS and CDR2 YFSETQ. Sequenced: PBMCs. This chain joins TRBV5-1 and TRBJ2-7; D may be TRBD2 (7 bases). The clonotype originates from a young man in good health and CMV-seronegative. The chain's CDR3 is CASSLDGGGRYEQYF. The CDR3 bases are TGCGCCAGCAGCTTGGATGGGGGGGGGCGGTACGAGCAGTACTTC.